This TCR beta chain was captured by sequencing in a study of shared clonotypes between healthy human individuals. Germline V gives CDR1 MNHEY, CDR2 SVGAGI. V lost 0 bases, J lost 5 bases, and 7 bases lay in between. The CDR3 runs 14 residues. Measured with immunoSEQ multiplex PCR; TCRdb has only the in-frame clones, and not every one. The sample records about 520,000 clones, more than 95% being singletons. Findings and caveats of the study: All-four-donor shared clonotypes had higher generation probabilities than non-shared clonotypes did.

Donors were Caucasian adults residing in Nashville, Tennessee, USA. Details on this clone: What it recognizes is unknown.

Sequenced material: naive CD4+ T cells sorted from blood. Subset indicated: CD45RA+ positively selected. The rearrangement joins TRBV6-5 to TRBJ2-2; D is perhaps TRBD1 or TRBD2 (5 bases each). The sequence was obtained from a woman in her twenties or thirties in good health. The CDR3: CASSYSGVTGELFF. For the CDR3, the DNA is TGTGCCAGCAGTTACTCGGGGGTAACCGGGGAGCTGTTTTTT.